The 22 T cell receptor beta chains given below trace back to one sample, sequenced in a study of cytomegalovirus exposure and HLA in healthy donors. Amplification used 60 Vbeta primers and 13 Jbeta primers. The protocol was immunoSEQ multiplex PCR, while the TCRdb copy is restricted to in-frame clones and leaves out a portion. The repertoire holds more than 100,000 clones, with 75% to 80% as singletons. The sequencing input was PBMCs. These receptor sequences come from a male donor in good health and CMV-seronegative.

This chain connects TRBV2 to TRBJ1-2; TRBD1 matches 7 bases. CDR1 is SNHLY, CDR2 FYNNEI, per germline. V shed 10 bases and J 7 bases; nucleotides not matched to a gene: 12. The CDR3 loop spans 13 amino acids. The CDR3 is CATWDSSLLGYTF. DNA for the CDR3: TGTGCCACCTGGGACAGTAGTCTGCTTGGCTACACCTTC.

The chain combines TRBV5-8 with TRBJ1-2, with 7 bases fitting TRBD1. This CDR3 region has 15 residues. Trimming cost V 2 bases and J 4 bases; bases outside gene matches: 8. Germline V CDR1 and CDR2: SGHTS, YDEGEE. The DNA for the CDR3 is TGTGCCAGCAGCTTAAGCTCGGACAGGATCTATGGCTACACCTTC. Amino acids: CASSLSSDRIYGYTF.

This clone was detected only a few times. The chain links TRBV6-6 to TRBJ1-4; 7 bases are shared with TRBD1. There are 14 residues in the CDR3. J lost 8 bases, V lost 0 bases, and 3 bases had no gene match. Germline V gene lookup returns CDR1 MNHNY and CDR2 SVGAGI (reference sequence). The CDR3 DNA sequence: TGTGCCAGCAGTTACTCAGGGGGCGGAGAAAAACTGTTTTTT. Its protein product is CASSYSGGGEKLFF.

V is TRBV7-9 and J is TRBJ2-7; tentative D call: TRBD2 (5 bases). Germline CDR1 is SEHNR and CDR2 is FQNEAQ (reference sequence). The CDR3 sequence is 12 residues long. V gave up 5 bases and J gave up 6 bases, with 11 bases separating them. The CDR3 protein is CASSPDSFEQYF. The CDR3 DNA reads as TGTGCCAGCAGCCCGGACTCTTTCGAGCAGTACTTC.

The chain couples TRBV11-2 to TRBJ2-5, with TRBD1 as a possible D gene (6 bases). Trimming shortened V by 1 base and J by 1 base, and 13 bases separated the two germline ends. CDR3 length: 16 residues. Germline CDR1 is SGHAT and CDR2 is FQNNGV. CDR3 protein: CASSLVSGEPQETQYF. CDR3 DNA sequence: TGTGCCAGCAGCTTAGTTTCAGGGGAGCCCCAAGAGACCCAGTACTTC.

This clone has more than one count but fewer than ten. This sequence joins TRBV7-8 and TRBJ1-4; D might be TRBD1 (6 bases). Germline V gene sequence: CDR1 SGHVS, CDR2 FQNEAQ. The CDR3 is 15 residues long. Trimming took 5 bases from V and 5 from J, leaving 15 bases between them. As DNA, the CDR3 is TGTGCCAGCAGCCCACCGGGGCAGGGGAATGAAAAACTGTTTTTT. Translation gives CASSPPGQGNEKLFF.

The rearrangement uses TRBV11-2 and TRBJ2-1; D unclear. Per germline, CDR1 SGHAT and CDR2 FQNNGV. Trimming stripped 1 base from V and 4 bases from J, with 11 bases between. The CDR3 covers 15 residues. DNA of the CDR3: TGTGCCAGCAGCTTAGGGAGACTCGAATACAATGAGCAGTTCTTC. As protein: CASSLGRLEYNEQFF.

This chain joins TRBV19 and TRBJ2-3; a weak D match, TRBD1 (6 bases). CDR1 and CDR2 from the germline V gene are LNHDA and SQIVND (reference sequence). CDR3 length: 13 residues. Trimming took off 9 bases at V and 6 bases at J, with 16 bases between the two ends. The CDR3, as DNA: TGTGCCAGCAACAGGGCTTCTGTCGATACGCAGTATTTT. Translating it yields CASNRASVDTQYF.

The CDR3 bases are TGTGCCTGTATAAGGATGCGGGGGGGGAATGAGCAGTTCTTC. Encoded protein: CACIRMRGGNEQFF. The chain is built from TRBV30 and TRBJ2-1; 9 positions agree with TRBD2. V trimming: 6 bases; J trimming: 7 bases; junction bases outside the gene matches: 10. Germline V lookup: CDR1 GTSNPN, CDR2 SVGIG (reference sequence). This CDR3 region has 14 residues.

V usage is TRBV5-5 and J usage is TRBJ1-4; TRBD1 matches 12 bases. The CDR3 consists of 17 residues. V gave up 4 bases and J gave up 4 bases; unmatched junction bases: 8. CDR1 and CDR2 from the germline V gene are SGHKS and YYEKEE (reference sequence). The CDR3 loop is CASSGDRGQWSNEKLFF. The CDR3, as DNA: TGTGCCAGCAGCGGGGACAGGGGGCAATGGAGTAATGAAAAACTGTTTTTT.

This sequence joins TRBV9 and TRBJ1-5; D not resolved. CDR1 is SGDLS and CDR2 is YYNGEE in the germline V gene. The CDR3 covers 14 residues. V gave up 0 bases and J gave up 2 bases, with 6 bases separating them. As DNA, the CDR3 is TGTGCCAGCAGCGTAGGTGCGGGCAATCAGCCCCAGCATTTT. Translation: CASSVGAGNQPQHF. Combining the CDR3 with reference TRBV9 and TRBJ1-5 gives the whole variable domain DSGVTQTPKHLITATGQRVTLRCSPRSGDLSVYWYQQSLDQGLQFLIQYYNGEERAKGNILERFSAQQFPDLHSELNLSSLELGDSALYFCASSVGAGNQPQHFGDGTRLSIL.

The chain couples TRBV7-2 to TRBJ2-7; maybe TRBD1 (6 bases). Trimming pared 5 bases from V and 6 bases from J, leaving 11 bases between. The CDR3 covers 12 residues. CDR1 and CDR2 (germline): SGHTA, FQGNSA. Here the CDR3 DNA reads TGTGCCAGCAGCCCACAAGGGGGCGAGCAGTACTTC. It codes for CASSPQGGEQYF.

The chain joins TRBV30 to TRBJ1-6; TRBD1 agrees at 9 bases. Losses at the gene ends were 3 bases for V and 2 bases for J; bases not matched to a gene: 17. The CDR3 runs to 20 residues. Per the germline V gene, CDR1 is GTSNPN and CDR2 is SVGIG (reference sequence). The CDR3 is CAWRDRDRDVFWTYNSPLHF. Written as DNA, the CDR3 is TGTGCCTGGAGGGACCGGGACAGGGACGTTTTCTGGACCTATAATTCACCCCTCCACTTT.

The chain couples TRBV9 to TRBJ2-3, with a weak D call TRBD1 (5 bases). Between the trimmed V and J ends, which lost 3 bases and 4 bases, there was a span of 15 bases. The length of the CDR3 is 15 residues. Germline assignment: CDR1 SGDLS and CDR2 YYNGEE. The DNA for the CDR3 is TGTGCCAGCAGCGGAAGGGGCAGGGTCCCAGATACGCAGTATTTT. It codes for CASSGRGRVPDTQYF. The full variable domain, its missing parts supplied by reference TRBV9 and TRBJ2-3, is DSGVTQTPKHLITATGQRVTLRCSPRSGDLSVYWYQQSLDQGLQFLIQYYNGEERAKGNILERFSAQQFPDLHSELNLSSLELGDSALYFCASSGRGRVPDTQYFGPGTRLTVL.

The chain employs TRBV6-5 and TRBJ2-7; D uncertain. The V and J ends lost 0 bases and 4 bases respectively, with 10 bases between them. CDR1 MNHEY and CDR2 SVGAGI come from the germline V gene. This CDR3 has 14 amino acids. For the CDR3, the DNA is TGTGCCAGCAGTTACTCGAATCTCGGTTACGAGCAGTACTTC. Its protein is CASSYSNLGYEQYF.

The chain employs TRBV13 and TRBJ2-5; TRBD2 might be the D (6 bases). The ends were cut back, 0 bases at V and 4 bases at J, with 9 bases in the middle. Germline lookup yields CDR1 PRHDT and CDR2 FYEKMQ (reference sequence). The CDR3 loop spans 14 amino acids. The CDR3 reads CASSLGLAPETQYF. The CDR3 DNA reads TGTGCCAGCAGCTTAGGGCTAGCGCCAGAGACCCAGTACTTC.

The V call is TRBV10-3, the J call TRBJ1-2, with D perhaps TRBD1 (6 bases). With 4 bases removed from V and 3 bases from J, the gap between germline ends came to 6 bases. Germline V gene sequence: CDR1 ENHRY, CDR2 SYGVKD. The CDR3 contains 12 residues. Here the CDR3 reads CAISAGDYGYTF. DNA of the CDR3: TGTGCCATCAGTGCAGGGGACTATGGCTACACCTTC.

This clone was seen once. The chain employs TRBV9 and TRBJ1-3, with D maybe TRBD1 (5 bases). In germline, CDR1 is SGDLS, CDR2 YYNGEE. The V end was cut by 2 bases, the J end by 4 bases, with 10 bases between. This CDR3 region has 14 residues. The CDR3 here is CASSVGLSGNTIYF. DNA of the CDR3: TGTGCCAGCAGCGTGGGACTCTCGGGAAACACCATATATTTT.

The J gene is TRBJ2-7, the V gene TRBV6-5; 7 positions agree with TRBD1. V shed 4 bases, J shed 0 bases, and the junction held 3 bases outside the gene matches. Germline V gene sequence: CDR1 MNHEY, CDR2 SVGAGI. The CDR3 sequence is 14 residues long. For the CDR3, the DNA is TGTGCCAGCAGTTTGACAGGGATCTCCTACGAGCAGTACTTC. It yields the protein CASSLTGISYEQYF.

The sample holds a few counts of this clone. The chain joins TRBV5-1 to TRBJ1-6; D may be TRBD1 (6 bases). The CDR3 runs to 15 residues. The ends were cut back, 2 bases at V and 6 bases at J, with 12 bases in the middle. Germline CDR1 SGHRS, CDR2 YFSETQ. The CDR3, as DNA: TGCGCCAGCAGCTTCGCAGGGGATTCTAATTCACCCCTCCACTTT. It is translated as CASSFAGDSNSPLHF.

This rearrangement joins TRBV19 to TRBJ1-1; D not resolved. From germline, CDR1 is LNHDA and CDR2 SQIVND (reference sequence). This CDR3 comprises 13 residues. V was cut by 4 bases and J by 1 base, with 7 bases left in between. The CDR3 loop reads CASSTGWNTEAFF. The CDR3 DNA reads as TGTGCCAGTAGTACCGGGTGGAACACTGAAGCTTTCTTT.

The chain employs TRBV2 and TRBJ2-5, with 8 bases matching TRBD2. V shed 5 bases and J 3 bases; nucleotides not matched to a gene: 8. This CDR3 is built from 15 residues. CDR1 and CDR2 (germline): SNHLY, FYNNEI. CDR3 DNA: TGTGCCAGCAGTTTAGCGGGGAGGATTGAAGAGACCCAGTACTTC. This codes for CASSLAGRIEETQYF.